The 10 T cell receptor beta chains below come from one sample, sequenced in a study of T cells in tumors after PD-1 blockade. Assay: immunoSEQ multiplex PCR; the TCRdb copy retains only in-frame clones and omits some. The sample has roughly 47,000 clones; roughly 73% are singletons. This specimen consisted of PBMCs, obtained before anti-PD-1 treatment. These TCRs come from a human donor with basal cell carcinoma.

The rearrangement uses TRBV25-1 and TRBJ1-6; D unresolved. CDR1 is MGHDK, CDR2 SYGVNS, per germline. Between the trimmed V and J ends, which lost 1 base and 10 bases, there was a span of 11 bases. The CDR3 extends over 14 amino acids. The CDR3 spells CASSESLPGSPLHF. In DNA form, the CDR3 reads TGTGCCAGCAGTGAATCGCTCCCCGGGTCACCCCTCCACTTT.

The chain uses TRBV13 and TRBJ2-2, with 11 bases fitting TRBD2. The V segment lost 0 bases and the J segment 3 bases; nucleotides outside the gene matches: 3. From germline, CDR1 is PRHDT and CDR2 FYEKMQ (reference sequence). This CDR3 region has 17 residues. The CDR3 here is CASSLGGTSGYTGELFF. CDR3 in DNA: TGTGCCAGCAGCTTAGGCGGGACTAGCGGATACACCGGGGAGCTGTTTTTT.

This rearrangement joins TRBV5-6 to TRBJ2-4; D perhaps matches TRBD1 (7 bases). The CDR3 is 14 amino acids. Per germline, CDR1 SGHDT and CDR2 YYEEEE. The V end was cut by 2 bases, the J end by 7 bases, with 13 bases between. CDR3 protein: CASSLGGGGNIQYF. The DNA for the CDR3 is TGTGCCAGCAGCTTAGGAGGGGGCGGGAACATTCAGTACTTC.

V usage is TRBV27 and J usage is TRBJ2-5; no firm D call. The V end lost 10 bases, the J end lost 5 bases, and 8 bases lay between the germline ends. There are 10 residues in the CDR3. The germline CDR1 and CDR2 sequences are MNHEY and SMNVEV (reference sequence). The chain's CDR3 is CATKGETQYF. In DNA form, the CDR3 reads TGTGCCACCAAAGGGGAGACCCAGTACTTC.

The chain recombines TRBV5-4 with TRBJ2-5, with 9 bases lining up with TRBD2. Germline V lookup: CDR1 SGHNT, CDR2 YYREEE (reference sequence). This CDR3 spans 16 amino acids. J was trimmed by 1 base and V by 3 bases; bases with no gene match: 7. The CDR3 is CASSSAAGGRQETQYF. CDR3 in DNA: TGTGCCAGCAGCTCGGCAGCGGGGGGTCGCCAAGAGACCCAGTACTTC.

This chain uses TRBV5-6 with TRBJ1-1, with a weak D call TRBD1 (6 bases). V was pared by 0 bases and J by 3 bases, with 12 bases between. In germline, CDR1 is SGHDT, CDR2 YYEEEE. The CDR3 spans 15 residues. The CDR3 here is CASSLAWAGDTEAFF. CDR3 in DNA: TGTGCCAGCAGCTTGGCCTGGGCAGGGGACACTGAAGCTTTCTTT.

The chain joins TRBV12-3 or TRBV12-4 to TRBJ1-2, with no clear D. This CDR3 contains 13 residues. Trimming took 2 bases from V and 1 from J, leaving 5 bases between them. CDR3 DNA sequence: TGTGCCAGCAGTTTACAGGTTAACTATGGCTACACCTTC. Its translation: CASSLQVNYGYTF.

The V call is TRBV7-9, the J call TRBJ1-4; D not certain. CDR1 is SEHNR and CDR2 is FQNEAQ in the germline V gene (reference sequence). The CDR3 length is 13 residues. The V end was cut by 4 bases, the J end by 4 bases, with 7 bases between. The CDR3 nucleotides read TGTGCCAGCAGCTCCGAGAATAATGAAAAACTGTTTTTT. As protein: CASSSENNEKLFF.

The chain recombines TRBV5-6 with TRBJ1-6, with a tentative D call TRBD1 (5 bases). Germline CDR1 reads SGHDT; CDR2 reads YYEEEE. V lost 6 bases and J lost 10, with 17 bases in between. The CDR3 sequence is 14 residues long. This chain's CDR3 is CASTFRRGKSPLHF. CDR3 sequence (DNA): TGTGCCAGCACCTTCCGGAGGGGTAAATCACCCCTCCACTTT.

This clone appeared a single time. The DNA of the CDR3 is TGTGCCAGCTCACCACCGGTCAGCAACAGGGTGAACACTGAAGCTTTCTTT. Residues: CASSPPVSNRVNTEAFF. The J gene is TRBJ1-1, the V gene TRBV18, with a tentative D call TRBD1 (6 bases). Trimming stripped 0 bases from V and 0 bases from J, with 14 bases between. Germline V gene sequence: CDR1 KGHSH, CDR2 LQKENI. The CDR3 runs 17 residues.